The sequence of this T cell receptor (beta chain) was determined in a study of T cells in Graves' hyperthyroidism and ophthalmopathy. General study results and limits: The model foresaw ophthalmopathy a median roughly 6.6 months prior to onset.

Authors of the study amplified TCR beta CDR3 regions from RNA transcripts. Primed by the HTBI set, a first-round RT-PCR was run on the TCR CDR3. Each CDR3 protein gets one entry after TCRdb re-called the multiplex PCR reads with MiXCR. The table has about 380,000 distinct CDR3 sequences, roughly 14% seen once. Clinical symptoms, serum thyroxine and TRAb, thyroid ultrasound and orbital computed tomography were used for the diagnoses. This clonotype came up many times. What it binds is unknown. This CDR3 contains 14 residues. V shed 3 bases and J shed 3 bases, with 13 bases lying between them. Germline V gives CDR1 SGHNT, CDR2 YYREEE (reference sequence).

Sequencing was carried out using blood. This TCR was recovered from a woman in her sixties with Graves' hyperthyroidism. The V and J genes are TRBV5-4 and TRBJ2-7; unclear D gene. The CDR3 protein is CASSSDIGYYEQYF. The CDR3 region has the DNA TGTGCCAGCAGCTCCGACATAGGCTACTACGAGCAGTACTTC.